The table lists the clone carrying this T cell receptor beta chain with a few counts. The CDR3 consists of 14 residues. With V trimmed by 4 bases and J by 5 bases, 5 bases remained unmatched. Germline assignment: CDR1 SGHRS and CDR2 YFSETQ. This entry is derived from a study of T cells of healthy individuals. From the 5' RACE reads, TCRdb called clonotypes with MiXCR, one entry per CDR3 protein. The sample lists tens of thousands of distinct CDR3 sequences, around 15% seen once, with 4% to 5% in the top ten. The rearrangement uses TRBV5-1 and TRBJ2-5, with 10 bases matching TRBD2. The receptor comes from a human donor in good health. CDR3 DNA sequence: TGCGCCAGCAGCGAGCGGGAGGGCCGGGAGACCCAGTACTTC. This sequence encodes CASSEREGRETQYF. Variable domain in full (rest from reference TRBV5-1 and TRBJ2-5): KAGVTQTPRYLIKTRGQQVTLSCSPISGHRSVSWYQQTPGQGLQFLFEYFSETQRNKGNFPGRFSGRQFSNSRSEMNVSTLELGDSALYLCASSEREGRETQYFGPGTRLLVL.